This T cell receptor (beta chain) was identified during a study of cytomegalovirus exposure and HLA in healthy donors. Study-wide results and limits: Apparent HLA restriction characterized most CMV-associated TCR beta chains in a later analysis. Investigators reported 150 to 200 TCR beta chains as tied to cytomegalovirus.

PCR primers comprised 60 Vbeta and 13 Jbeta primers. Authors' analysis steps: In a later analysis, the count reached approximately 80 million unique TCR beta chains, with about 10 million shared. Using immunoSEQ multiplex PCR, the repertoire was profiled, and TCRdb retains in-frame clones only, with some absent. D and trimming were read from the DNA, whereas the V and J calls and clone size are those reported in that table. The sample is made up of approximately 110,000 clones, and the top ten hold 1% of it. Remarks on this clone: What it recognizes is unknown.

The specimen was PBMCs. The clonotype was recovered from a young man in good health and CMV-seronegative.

This CDR3 is CAISAHDTNTEAFF. The CDR3, as DNA: TGTGCCATCAGTGCTCACGACACGAACACTGAAGCTTTCTTT. The rearrangement joins TRBV10-3 to TRBJ1-1; D gene unclear. Germline assignment: CDR1 ENHRY and CDR2 SYGVKD. The CDR3 covers 14 residues. Trimming stripped 4 bases from V and 1 base from J, with 10 bases between.